Shown below are 30 T cell receptor beta chains from a single sample sequenced in a study of blood T cells in healthy people across ages. The second PCR ran about 6 to 12 cycles with a sample-barcoded 5' primer and J-beta primers. TCRdb analysed the 5' RACE reads with MiXCR anew, one entry per CDR3 protein. This repertoire shows roughly 500,000 distinct CDR3 sequences, about 26% found once; its top ten account for approximately 17%. Sequenced sample: blood. Every receptor here comes from a woman between 70 and 85 years old in good health.

V is TRBV7-8 and J is TRBJ2-5, with 9 bases aligning to TRBD2. The last part of the DNA fits TRBJ2-1 better; the J call may be wrong. This CDR3 region has 13 residues. Germline CDR1 is SGHVS and CDR2 is FQNEAQ. The CDR3 sequence is CASSASGEQEQFF. The DNA for the CDR3 is TGTGCCAGCAGCGCTAGCGGGGAACAGGAGCAGTTCTTC.

The V call is TRBV12-3 or TRBV12-4, the J call TRBJ1-2; unclear D gene. V gave up 0 bases and J gave up 4 bases, with 9 bases separating them. The CDR3 is 14 amino acids. CDR3 in amino acids: CASSLAGFAYGYTF. CDR3 nucleotide sequence: TGTGCCAGCAGTTTAGCAGGATTCGCCTATGGCTACACCTTC.

The V and J genes are TRBV7-3 and TRBJ2-1; a weak D match, TRBD2 (6 bases). The CDR3 spans 15 residues. Trimming shortened V by 6 bases and J by 4 bases, and 16 bases separated the two germline ends. Germline-derived CDR1 and CDR2 are SGHTA and FQGTGA. CDR3 sequence (DNA): TGTGCCAGCAGTTCAGGGCTAGCGATGTACAATGAGCAGTTCTTC. Translation: CASSSGLAMYNEQFF.

This clonotype was found a few times. The J gene is TRBJ1-1, the V gene TRBV14; D unresolved. The CDR3 has 14 residues. Germline values: CDR1 SGHDN, CDR2 FVKESK. The germline V and J ends were trimmed by 4 bases and 8 bases, with 17 bases remaining between them. The CDR3 nucleotides are TGTGCCAGCAGCCGAGCGGGCTCCTTGGTGGAAGCTTTCTTT. Translated: CASSRAGSLVEAFF.

This clonotype was recorded a few times. The rearrangement joins TRBV20-1 to TRBJ2-5; no firm D call. Near its end, the DNA agrees better with TRBJ2-7, so the J call may be wrong. Per the germline V gene, CDR1 is DFQATT and CDR2 is SNEGSKA (reference sequence). This CDR3 contains 15 residues. DNA of the CDR3: TGCAGTGCTAGAGATACAAGGACGCGGCCCTACGAGCAGTACTTC. Protein product: CSARDTRTRPYEQYF.

This clonotype was found a few times. This chain uses TRBV6-1 with TRBJ2-7; D possibly corresponds to TRBD2 (7 bases). Trimming pared 7 bases from V and 0 bases from J, leaving 10 bases between. This CDR3 contains 13 residues. The germline gives CDR1 MNHNS, CDR2 SASEGT. CDR3 DNA sequence: TGTGCCAGCAAAGGGGGGGCCTCCTACGAGCAGTACTTC. It is translated as CASKGGASYEQYF.

The rearrangement uses TRBV20-1 and TRBJ1-2; 8 positions agree with TRBD1. J gave up 8 bases and V 0 bases, and 11 bases lay outside the gene matches. In germline, CDR1 is DFQATT, CDR2 SNEGSKA (reference sequence). The CDR3 is made up of 15 amino acids. The CDR3 loop reads CSARDPGRGLGGYTF. The CDR3 nucleotides are TGCAGTGCTAGAGATCCGGGCAGGGGGCTAGGAGGCTACACCTTC.

The V gene is TRBV9, the J gene TRBJ2-7; weak D call: TRBD1 (6 bases). The V and J ends lost 4 bases and 0 bases respectively, with 20 bases between them. CDR1 SGDLS and CDR2 YYNGEE come from the germline V gene. The CDR3 consists of 17 residues. The CDR3 DNA is TGTGCCAGCAGCCTTACGATAGGGGGTTCCGGCTCCTACGAGCAGTACTTC. Its translation is CASSLTIGGSGSYEQYF.

The CDR3 DNA reads as TGTGCCAGCAGCAACTCAGGGTCTCATGAGACCCAGTACTTC. This gives the protein CASSNSGSHETQYF. This chain joins TRBV7-9 and TRBJ2-5; D is possibly TRBD1 (5 bases). The V and J ends lost 5 bases and 5 bases respectively, with 15 bases between them. This CDR3 has 14 residues. CDR1 SEHNR and CDR2 FQNEAQ come from the germline V gene (reference sequence).

This clonotype was observed a single time. The rearrangement uses TRBV29-1 and TRBJ2-1; D unclear. Trimming left V 8 bases short and J 0 bases short, with 5 bases between. Germline V gives CDR1 SQVTM, CDR2 ANQGSEA. CDR3 size: 11 residues. The CDR3 spells CSSSSYNEQFF. The CDR3 DNA is TGCAGCTCAAGCTCCTACAATGAGCAGTTCTTC.

This clonotype was picked up a small number of times. The rearrangement joins TRBV20-1 to TRBJ2-7; a weak D match, TRBD1 (6 bases). This CDR3 is built from 13 residues. Germline V lookup: CDR1 DFQATT, CDR2 SNEGSKA (reference sequence). Between the trimmed V and J ends, which lost 1 base and 3 bases, there was a span of 10 bases. CDR3 sequence reads: CSARGQGHYEQYF. CDR3 nucleotide sequence: TGCAGTGCTAGAGGGCAGGGACACTACGAGCAGTACTTC.

There are a few counts of this clonotype. The DNA of the CDR3 is TGTGCCATCACCCTCGGACAGCCCACCCGGGGGGTCTATGGCTACACCTTC. Encoded protein: CAITLGQPTRGVYGYTF. V and J are TRBV10-3 and TRBJ1-2, with D possibly being TRBD1 (6 bases). CDR3 length: 17 amino acids. V was pared by 7 bases and J by 4 bases, with 25 bases between. CDR1 ENHRY and CDR2 SYGVKD come from the germline V gene.

This clonotype was recorded a few times. The chain carries TRBV21-1 and TRBJ1-2; TRBD1, the table's D call, lacks a check against the DNA. TRBV21-1 is described as a pseudogene. The CDR3 consists of 16 residues. The CDR3 protein is CASSKHRRGRNYGYTF. The CDR3 region has the DNA TGTGCCAGCAGCAAACACCGCAGGGGGCGAAACTATGGCTACACCTTC.

This clonotype has just a few counts. The rearrangement joins TRBV9 to TRBJ2-5; D is tentatively TRBD1 or TRBD2 (5 bases each). Trimming shortened V by 3 bases and J by 4 bases, and 10 bases separated the two germline ends. The CDR3 is 13 amino acids. Germline assignment: CDR1 SGDLS and CDR2 YYNGEE. CDR3 in amino acids: CASSGGRIETQYF. In DNA, the CDR3 is TGTGCCAGCAGCGGGGGACGGATAGAGACCCAGTACTTC.

This clonotype has only a few counts. The chain is built from TRBV18 and TRBJ1-4; D unclear. The germline V gene has CDR1 KGHSH and CDR2 LQKENI. V was pared by 3 bases and J by 7 bases, with 9 bases between. The CDR3 runs 13 residues. This CDR3 reads CASSPAGREKLFF. In DNA form, the CDR3 reads TGTGCCAGCTCACCGGCCGGACGTGAAAAACTGTTTTTT.

The chain is built from TRBV19 and TRBJ1-4; the D gene is possibly TRBD1 (5 bases). There are 15 residues in the CDR3. CDR1 and CDR2 from the germline V gene are LNHDA and SQIVND (reference sequence). Trimming removed 6 bases from V and 0 bases from J, with 11 bases in between. In DNA, the CDR3 is TGTGCCAGTAGCCGAGGGACCGCAACTAATGAAAAACTGTTTTTT. This encodes CASSRGTATNEKLFF.

This clonotype was counted between two and nine times. The V call is TRBV6-2 or TRBV6-3, the J call TRBJ1-2; TRBD1 is a possible D gene (5 bases). The CDR3 is 15 amino acids. Germline assignment: CDR1 MNHEY and CDR2 SVGEGT. Trimming removed 1 base at V and 2 bases at J, with 11 bases between. CDR3 amino acids: CASSYWSGANYGYTF. The DNA of the CDR3 is TGTGCCAGCAGTTACTGGTCCGGGGCAAACTATGGCTACACCTTC.

The genes are TRBV6-5 and TRBJ2-5; 7 bases fit TRBD1. Germline CDR1 reads MNHEY; CDR2 reads SVGAGI. This CDR3 region has 13 residues. With V trimmed by 5 bases and J by 4 bases, 4 bases remained unmatched. The DNA of the CDR3 is TGTGCCAGCAGTCGGGACAGATTAGAGACCCAGTACTTC. This encodes CASSRDRLETQYF.

This clonotype was counted only a few times. V is TRBV20-1 and J is TRBJ1-1; 8 bases match TRBD1. Germline V gene lookup returns CDR1 DFQATT and CDR2 SNEGSKA (reference sequence). The CDR3 has 17 amino acids. The trim removed 5 bases at V and 4 bases at J, leaving 18 bases unmatched. Written as DNA, the CDR3 is TGCAGTGCTCAACCCCGGACAGGGCGGTTAATGGGCACTGAAGCTTTCTTT. This gives the protein CSAQPRTGRLMGTEAFF.

This CDR3 is CASSQESGGTVYGYTF. The CDR3 coding sequence is TGTGCCAGCAGCCAAGAAAGCGGGGGGACAGTCTATGGCTACACCTTC. The genes are TRBV4-2 and TRBJ1-2, with TRBD1 matching 7 bases. The V and J ends lost 0 bases and 4 bases, in that order; junction bases with no gene match: 8. CDR3 length: 16 amino acids. Germline CDR1 is LGHNA and CDR2 is YNFKEQ.

The rearrangement links TRBV7-9 to TRBJ2-5, with D maybe TRBD1 (7 bases). The J call is in doubt because the DNA end fits TRBJ2-7 better. The CDR3 extends over 15 amino acids. Germline V gives CDR1 SEHNR, CDR2 FQNEAQ (reference sequence). The CDR3 nucleotides are TGTGCCAGCAGCTTTCAGGGGGGCACTATCCACGAGCAGTACTTC. Its protein product is CASSFQGGTIHEQYF.

For this clonotype: The junction differs from germline at one of its ends, possibly a read error. The chain is built from TRBV7-3 and TRBJ2-5; TRBD2 is a possible D gene (6 bases). The CDR3 runs to 13 residues. Germline CDR1 is SGHTA and CDR2 is FQGTGA. The CDR3 DNA is TGTGCCGGCAGCTTAGGAGGGGTAGAGACCCAGTACTTC. Protein sequence: CAGSLGGVETQYF. Full variable domain (rest looked up from reference TRBV7-3 and TRBJ2-5): GAGVSQTPSNKVTEKGKYVELRCDPISGHTALYWYRQSLGQGPEFLIYFQGTGAADDSGLPNDRFFAVRPEGSVSTLKIQRTERGDSAVYLCAGSLGGVETQYFGPGTRLLVL.

This chain connects TRBV27 to TRBJ1-4, with 8 nucleotides matching TRBD1. This CDR3 is built from 14 residues. Germline CDR1 and CDR2: MNHEY and SMNVEV (reference sequence). The V gene end was trimmed by 5 bases and the J gene end by 8 bases; junction bases not matched to a gene: 7. In DNA form, the CDR3 reads TGTGCCAGCAGTCGCAGGGGGCGAAGCGAAAAACTGTTTTTT. As protein: CASSRRGRSEKLFF.

This clonotype was recorded a few times. This chain links TRBV5-1 with TRBJ1-5; no clear D. This CDR3 has 15 amino acids. Germline V CDR1 and CDR2: SGHRS, YFSETQ. Between the trimmed V and J ends, which lost 4 bases and 0 bases, there was a span of 11 bases. CDR3 in amino acids: CASSPGAYSNQPQHF. The CDR3 DNA is TGCGCCAGCAGCCCTGGAGCGTATAGCAATCAGCCCCAGCATTTT. Drawing the rest from reference TRBV5-1 and TRBJ1-5, the complete variable domain is KAGVTQTPRYLIKTRGQQVTLSCSPISGHRSVSWYQQTPGQGLQFLFEYFSETQRNKGNFPGRFSGRQFSNSRSEMNVSTLELGDSALYLCASSPGAYSNQPQHFGDGTRLSIL.

J is TRBJ1-1 and V is TRBV18; D is unresolved. V lost 0 bases and J 1 base, leaving 12 bases between the germline ends. CDR3 size: 16 residues. Germline-derived CDR1 and CDR2 are KGHSH and LQKENI. The CDR3 spells CASSPPSPTGNTEAFF. In DNA form, the CDR3 reads TGTGCCAGCTCACCACCTTCACCAACGGGGAACACTGAAGCTTTCTTT.

There are a few counts of this clonotype. The chain recombines TRBV24-1 with TRBJ2-5; no definite D call. Trimming removed 3 bases at V and 6 bases at J, with 4 bases between. Per germline, CDR1 KGHDR and CDR2 SFDVKD. The length of the CDR3 is 11 residues. The CDR3 region is CATSDQKTQYF. The CDR3 DNA reads TGTGCCACCAGTGATCAAAAGACCCAGTACTTC.

The V and J genes are TRBV4-3 and TRBJ2-1, with a weak D call TRBD2 (7 bases). The CDR3 length is 14 residues. The V end lost 0 bases, the J end lost 9 bases, and 12 bases lay between the germline ends. Germline V CDR1 and CDR2: LGHNA, YSLEER. CDR3 residues: CASSQDGRGGEQFF. The DNA for the CDR3 is TGCGCCAGCAGCCAAGATGGGAGGGGGGGTGAGCAGTTCTTC.

This clonotype showed up many times. The chain joins TRBV7-2 to TRBJ2-7; TRBD2 aligns across 7 bases. The CDR3 has 15 amino acids. The germline gives CDR1 SGHTA, CDR2 FQGNSA. Losses at the gene ends were 2 bases for V and 5 bases for J; bases not matched to a gene: 9. CDR3 bases: TGTGCCAGCAGCTTAAATCCGGGGGGATCGCACGAGCAGTACTTC. Its translation is CASSLNPGGSHEQYF.

V gene TRBV29-1 combines with J gene TRBJ2-3, with 7 nucleotides matching TRBD2. CDR3 length equals 13 residues. V gave up 7 bases and J gave up 2 bases; unmatched junction bases: 6. CDR1 SQVTM and CDR2 ANQGSEA come from the germline V gene. The CDR3 region is CSELAVNTDTQYF. CDR3 nucleotides: TGCAGCGAGCTAGCGGTGAACACAGATACGCAGTATTTT.

The V call is TRBV20-1, the J call TRBJ2-5; TRBD2 might be the D (7 bases). CDR1 and CDR2 from the germline V gene are DFQATT and SNEGSKA (reference sequence). With 6 bases removed from V and 5 bases from J, the gap between germline ends came to 16 bases. The CDR3 contains 13 residues. CDR3 nucleotide sequence: TGCAGTGCGAGTGGCGGGGGCGATGAGACCCAGTACTTC. This encodes CSASGGGDETQYF.